This T cell receptor (beta chain) was observed in a study of human T cells and chemical hapten exposure. TCRdb redid the calling of the RACE reads with MiXCR, one entry per CDR3 protein. The sample has roughly 50,000 distinct CDR3 sequences, approximately 9.9% seen once. The CDR3 consists of 15 residues. J gave up 9 bases and V 1 base, and 5 bases lay outside the gene matches. Germline CDR1 is SGDLS and CDR2 is YYNGEE. The time point: patch test 3, about 24 weeks after DPC sensitization. Documented treatment: therapeutic diphenylcyclopropenone sensitization with weekly scalp DPC. Source: whole blood, taken in connection with sensitization to the hapten diphenylcyclopropenone (DPC). This TCR was sampled from a woman between 40 and 55 years old with alopecia areata. Some clones in this sample may be carry-over from other donors' samples. The rearrangement links TRBV9 to TRBJ1-6; 9 bases map to TRBD1. This CDR3 reads CASSVTTGGSSPLHF. In DNA form, the CDR3 reads TGTGCCAGCAGCGTAACAACAGGGGGCAGTTCACCCCTCCACTTT.